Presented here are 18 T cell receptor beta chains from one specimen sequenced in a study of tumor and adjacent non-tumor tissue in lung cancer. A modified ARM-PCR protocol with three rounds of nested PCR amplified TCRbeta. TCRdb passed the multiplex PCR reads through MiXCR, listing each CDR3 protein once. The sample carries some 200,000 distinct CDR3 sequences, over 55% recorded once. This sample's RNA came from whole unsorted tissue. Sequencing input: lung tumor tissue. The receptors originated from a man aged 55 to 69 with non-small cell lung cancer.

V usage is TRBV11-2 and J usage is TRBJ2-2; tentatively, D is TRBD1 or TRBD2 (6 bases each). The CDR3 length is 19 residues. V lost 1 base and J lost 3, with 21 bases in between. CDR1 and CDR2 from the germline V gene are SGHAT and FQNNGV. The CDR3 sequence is CASSLAGFIARGDTGELFF. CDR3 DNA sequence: TGTGCCAGCAGCTTAGCGGGGTTCATAGCGAGGGGGGACACCGGGGAGCTGTTTTTT.

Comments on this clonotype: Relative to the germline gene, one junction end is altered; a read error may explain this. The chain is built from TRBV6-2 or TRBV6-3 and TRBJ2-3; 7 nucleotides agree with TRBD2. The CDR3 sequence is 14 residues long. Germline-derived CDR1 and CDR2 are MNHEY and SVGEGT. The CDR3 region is CACTQGGHTDTQYF. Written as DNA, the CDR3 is TGTGCCTGCACCCAGGGAGGGCATACAGATACACAGTATTTT.

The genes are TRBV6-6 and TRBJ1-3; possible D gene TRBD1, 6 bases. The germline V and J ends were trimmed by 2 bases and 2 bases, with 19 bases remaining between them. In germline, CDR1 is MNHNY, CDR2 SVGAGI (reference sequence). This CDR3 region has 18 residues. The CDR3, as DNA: TGTGCCAGCAGTTACACCAAGGGTCTGGGGGGCACTGGAAACACCATATATTTT. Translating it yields CASSYTKGLGGTGNTIYF.

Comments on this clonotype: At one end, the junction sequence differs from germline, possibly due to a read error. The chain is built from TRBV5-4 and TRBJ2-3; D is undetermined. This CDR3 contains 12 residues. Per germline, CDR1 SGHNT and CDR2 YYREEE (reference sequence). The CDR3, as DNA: TGTGTCAGCAGCTTGTCTCTAGATACGCAATATTTT. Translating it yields CVSSLSLDTQYF.

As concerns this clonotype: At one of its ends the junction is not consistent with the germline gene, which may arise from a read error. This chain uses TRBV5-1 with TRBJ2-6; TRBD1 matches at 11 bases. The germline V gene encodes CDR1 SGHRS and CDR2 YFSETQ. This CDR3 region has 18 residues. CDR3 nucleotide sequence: TGCGCCAGCAGTTTGGCCGGGACAGGGGGCTCTGGGGCCAACGTCCTGACTTTC. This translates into CASSLAGTGGSGANVLTF.

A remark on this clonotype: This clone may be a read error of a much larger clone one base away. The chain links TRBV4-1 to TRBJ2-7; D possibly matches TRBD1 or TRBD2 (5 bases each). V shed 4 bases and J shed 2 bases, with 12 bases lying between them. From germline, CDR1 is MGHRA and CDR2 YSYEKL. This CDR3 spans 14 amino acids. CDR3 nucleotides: TGCGCCAGCAGCCTCTTATGGGGGACCTACGAGCAGTACTTC. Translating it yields CASSLLWGTYEQYF.

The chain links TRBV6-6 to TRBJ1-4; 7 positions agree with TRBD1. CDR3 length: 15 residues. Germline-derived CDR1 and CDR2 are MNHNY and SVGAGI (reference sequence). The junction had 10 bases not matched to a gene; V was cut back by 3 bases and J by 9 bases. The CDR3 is CASSYPNRDSKKLFF. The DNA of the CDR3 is TGTGCCAGCAGTTATCCTAACCGGGACAGTAAAAAACTGTTTTTT.

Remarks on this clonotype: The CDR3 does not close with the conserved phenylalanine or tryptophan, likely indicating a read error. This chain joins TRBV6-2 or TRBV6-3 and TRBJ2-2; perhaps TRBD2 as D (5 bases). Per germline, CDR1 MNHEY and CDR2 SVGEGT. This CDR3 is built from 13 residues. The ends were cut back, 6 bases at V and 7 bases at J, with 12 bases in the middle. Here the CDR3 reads CASRTGNIGELFS. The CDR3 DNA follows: TGTGCCAGCAGAACGGGAAATATCGGGGAGCTGTTTTCT.

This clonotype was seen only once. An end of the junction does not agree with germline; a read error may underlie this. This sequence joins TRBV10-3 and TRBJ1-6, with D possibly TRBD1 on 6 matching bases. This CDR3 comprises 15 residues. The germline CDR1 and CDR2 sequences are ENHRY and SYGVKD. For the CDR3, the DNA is TGTGCCATCAGTCACCGGGACATTGAGAATTCACCCTTCCACTTT. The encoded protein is CAISHRDIENSPFHF.

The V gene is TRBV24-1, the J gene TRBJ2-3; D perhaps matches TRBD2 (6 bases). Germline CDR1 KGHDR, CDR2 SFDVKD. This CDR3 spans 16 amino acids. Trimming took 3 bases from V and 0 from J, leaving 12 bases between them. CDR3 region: CATSDPMRDSTDTQYF. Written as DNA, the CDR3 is TGTGCCACCAGTGATCCCATGCGGGATAGCACAGATACGCAGTATTTT.

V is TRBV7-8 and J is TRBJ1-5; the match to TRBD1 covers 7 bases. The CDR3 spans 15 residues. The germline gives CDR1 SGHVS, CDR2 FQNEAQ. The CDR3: CDRSLSGQVSQPQHF. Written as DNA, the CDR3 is TGTGACAGGAGCTTAAGCGGACAGGTCTCTCAGCCCCAGCATTTT.

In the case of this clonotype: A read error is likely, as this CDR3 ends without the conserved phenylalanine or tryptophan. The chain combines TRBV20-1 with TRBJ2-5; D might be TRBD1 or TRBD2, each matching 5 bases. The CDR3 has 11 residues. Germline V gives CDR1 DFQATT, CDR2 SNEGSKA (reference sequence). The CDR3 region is CSARDLGVQYS. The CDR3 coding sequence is TGTAGTGCTAGAGATTTGGGGGTCCAGTACTCC.

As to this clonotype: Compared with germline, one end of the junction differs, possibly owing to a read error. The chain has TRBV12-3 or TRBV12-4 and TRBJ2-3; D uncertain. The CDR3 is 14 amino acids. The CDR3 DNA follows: TGTGCCAGCAGTTTAGACAGTTACACAGATACGCAGTGTTTT. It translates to CASSLDSYTDTQCF.

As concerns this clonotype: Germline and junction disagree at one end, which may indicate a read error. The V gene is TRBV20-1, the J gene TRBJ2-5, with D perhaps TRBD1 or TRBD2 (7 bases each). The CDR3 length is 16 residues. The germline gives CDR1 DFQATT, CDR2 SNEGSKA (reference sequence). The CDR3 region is CCATAAGQRLQETQYF. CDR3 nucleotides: TGCTGTGCCACGGCAGCGGGACAGAGACTCCAAGAGACCCAGTATTTC.

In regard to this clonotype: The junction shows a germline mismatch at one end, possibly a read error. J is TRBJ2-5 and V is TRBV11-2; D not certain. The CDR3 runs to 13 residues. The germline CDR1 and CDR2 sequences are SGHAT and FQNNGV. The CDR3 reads CASSLDNQETQYF. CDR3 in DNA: TGTGCCAGCAGCTTAGACAACCAAGAGACCCAGTACTTT.

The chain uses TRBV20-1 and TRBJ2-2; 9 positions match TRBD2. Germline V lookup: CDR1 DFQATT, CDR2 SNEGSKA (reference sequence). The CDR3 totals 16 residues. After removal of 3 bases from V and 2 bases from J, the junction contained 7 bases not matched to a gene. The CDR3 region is CSARDQREVNTGELFF. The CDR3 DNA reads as TGCAGTGCTAGGGATCAGCGGGAGGTCAACACCGGGGAGCTGTTTTTT.

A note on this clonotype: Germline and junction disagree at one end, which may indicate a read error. The CDR3 protein is CANSADGTVGLEAFF. CDR3 bases: TGTGCCAACAGCGCGGACGGGACAGTGGGGCTGGAGGCTTTCTTT. The chain joins TRBV11-1 to TRBJ1-1; 7 nucleotides line up with TRBD1. Germline CDR1 reads SGHAT; CDR2 reads FQDESV (reference sequence). The CDR3 extends over 15 amino acids.

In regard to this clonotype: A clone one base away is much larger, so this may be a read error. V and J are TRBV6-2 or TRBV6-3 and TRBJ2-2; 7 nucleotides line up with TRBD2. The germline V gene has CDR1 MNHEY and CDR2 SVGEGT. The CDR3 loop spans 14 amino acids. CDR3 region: CASSSGGPTGEPFF. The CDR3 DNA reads TGTGCCAGCAGTTCGGGGGGTCCCACCGGGGAGCCGTTTTTT.